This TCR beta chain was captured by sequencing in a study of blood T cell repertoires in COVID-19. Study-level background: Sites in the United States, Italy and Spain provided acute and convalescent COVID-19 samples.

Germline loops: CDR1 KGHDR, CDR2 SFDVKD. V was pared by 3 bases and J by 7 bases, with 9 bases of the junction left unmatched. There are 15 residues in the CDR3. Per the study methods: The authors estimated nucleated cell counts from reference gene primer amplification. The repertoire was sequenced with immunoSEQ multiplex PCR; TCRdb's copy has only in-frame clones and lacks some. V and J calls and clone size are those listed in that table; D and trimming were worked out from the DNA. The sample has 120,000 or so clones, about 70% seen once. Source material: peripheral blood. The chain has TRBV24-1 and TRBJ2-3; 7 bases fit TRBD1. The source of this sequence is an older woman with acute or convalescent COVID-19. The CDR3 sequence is CATSDRSRGTNTQYF. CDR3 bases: TGTGCCACCAGTGATCGGAGCAGGGGGACGAATACGCAGTATTTT.